The rows below give T cell receptor beta chains drawn from one sample of a study of beta chain features in type 1 diabetes. Sequencing used immunoSEQ multiplex PCR; TCRdb keeps in-frame clones, though not all of them. The repertoire holds about 390,000 clones, with roughly a tenth as singletons. The sample comprised central memory CD4+ T cells from blood. These receptors were taken from a man in his thirties or forties with type 1 diabetes. Each CDR3 is given with its conserved first and last residue. The D gene is left open where the match is weak. Size is stated for part of the rows, as once, few or many counts, or as a class when the clone is expanded.

>-|few|TRBV7-3|TRBJ2-7
CASSRDTGTNEQYF
TGTGCCAGCAGCAGAGATACCGGGACAAACGAGCAGTACTTC
>TRBD2|many|TRBV28|TRBJ2-1
CASSNPGLAGVGEQFF
TGTGCCAGCAGCAATCCAGGACTAGCGGGAGTAGGGGAGCAGTTCTTC
>-|-|TRBV7-9|TRBJ2-3
CASSHEGGEADTQYF
TGCGCCAGCAGTCACGAAGGGGGAGAGGCAGATACGCAGTATTTT
>TRBD1|few|TRBV6-1|TRBJ2-3
CASSEQPTGSSTDTQYF
TGTGCCAGCAGTGAACAGCCGACAGGGTCCTCCACAGATACGCAGTATTTT
>TRBD2|-|TRBV4-1|TRBJ2-7
CASSQGLGGSSYEQYF
TGCGCCAGCAGCCAGGGCCTTGGCGGGAGCTCCTACGAGCAGTACTTC
>-|few|TRBV19|TRBJ2-1
CASSIVEQEEQFF
TGTGCCAGTAGTATAGTGGAGCAGGAGGAGCAGTTCTTC
>-|-|TRBV28|TRBJ2-3
CASSSAGIRVTDTQYF
TGTGCCAGCAGTTCTGCCGGGATAAGGGTGACGGATACGCAGTATTTT
>TRBD2|few|TRBV6-1|TRBJ2-5
CASSEGRLAGKETQYF
TGTGCCAGCAGTGAAGGGAGACTAGCGGGAAAAGAGACCCAGTACTTC
>TRBD1|few|TRBV7-9|TRBJ2-7
CASSFTGGGEQYF
TGTGCCAGCAGCTTCACAGGGGGCGGTGAGCAGTACTTC
>TRBD2|few|TRBV6-5|TRBJ2-3
CASSSPGTSETDTQYF
TGTGCCAGCAGTTCTCCCGGGACTAGCGAGACAGATACGCAGTATTTT
>-|-|TRBV11-2|TRBJ2-7
CASSARDIHEQYF
TGTGCCAGCAGCGCAAGGGACATCCACGAGCAGTACTTC
>-|few|TRBV19|TRBJ2-2
CASSTIGGFTGELFF
TGTGCCAGTAGTACCATCGGGGGCTTCACCGGGGAGCTGTTTTTT
>-|-|TRBV7-3|TRBJ2-7
CASSLNYEQYF
TGTGCCAGCAGCCTGAATTACGAGCAGTACTTC
>TRBD1|-|TRBV6-6|TRBJ1-5
CASSYPPRGENQPQHF
TGTGCCAGCAGTTACCCCCCCAGGGGGGAAAATCAGCCCCAGCATTTT